This passage covers 9 T cell receptor beta chains from one sample sequenced in a study of Graves' ophthalmopathy and Graves' hyperthyroidism. The TCR beta CDR3 regions underwent amplification from RNA transcripts. HTBI primers served in a first-round RT-PCR, which a second-round multiplex PCR followed. Via MiXCR, TCRdb re-called the multiplex PCR reads, giving one row per CDR3 protein. In the table there are about 370,000 distinct CDR3 sequences, about 15% of which are singletons. Sequenced material: peripheral blood. The receptors were gathered from an adult woman with stable Graves' hyperthyroidism.

This clonotype was recorded many times. This chain links TRBV10-2 with TRBJ1-6; 8 bases line up with TRBD1. The CDR3 length is 16 residues. J lost 5 bases, V lost 6 bases, and 9 bases had no gene match. The germline V gene has CDR1 WSHSY and CDR2 SAAADI. The CDR3 region has the DNA TGCGCCAGCAGCGATATAAGGGACAGGCATAATTCACCCCTCCACTTT. This translates into CASSDIRDRHNSPLHF.

This clonotype was counted ten times or more. The V gene is TRBV29-1, the J gene TRBJ1-2; TRBD1 is a possible D gene (5 bases). Trimming took off 7 bases at V and 4 bases at J, with 13 bases between the two ends. The germline gives CDR1 SQVTM, CDR2 ANQGSEA. The CDR3 loop spans 12 amino acids. CDR3 DNA sequence: TGCAGCGCCGTAGACAGAGCCTATGGCTACACCTTC. This sequence encodes CSAVDRAYGYTF.

In this sample, this clonotype turned up many times. The chain uses TRBV6-5 and TRBJ1-5, with a tentative D call TRBD1 (5 bases). Germline CDR1 MNHEY, CDR2 SVGAGI. Trimming stripped 6 bases from V and 6 bases from J, with 15 bases between. The CDR3 contains 14 residues. CDR3 DNA: TGTGCCAGCAGCTACCGGCAGGGTATTCAGCCCCAGCATTTT. Protein product: CASSYRQGIQPQHF.

This clonotype was counted at least ten times. The chain has TRBV6-1 and TRBJ1-5; no firm D call. The length of the CDR3 is 16 residues. The ends were cut back, 1 base at V and 6 bases at J, with 16 bases in the middle. Germline CDR1 and CDR2: MNHNS and SASEGT. The CDR3 region has the DNA TGTGCCAGCAGTGAAGTTTGGGCAGAGCGGGCTCAGCCCCAGCATTTT. This codes for CASSEVWAERAQPQHF.

The chain employs TRBV5-1 and TRBJ2-5; 14 positions agree with TRBD2. CDR3 length: 19 residues. With 1 base clipped from V and 4 bases from J, the junction kept 12 bases outside the gene matches. CDR1 SGHRS and CDR2 YFSETQ come from the germline V gene. The CDR3, as DNA: TGCGCCAGCAGCTTGCAACCTCCCGGGACTAGCGGGGGAGGAGAGACCCAGTACTTC. Translation: CASSLQPPGTSGGGETQYF.

Many counts were recorded for this clonotype. The rearrangement links TRBV13 to TRBJ2-7; 12 bases map to TRBD1. The CDR3 consists of 20 residues. The junction had 23 bases not matched to a gene; V was cut back by 5 bases and J by 6 bases. In germline, CDR1 is PRHDT, CDR2 FYEKMQ (reference sequence). This CDR3 reads CASSPFNRDRGPWSNFEQYF. The CDR3 DNA reads as TGTGCCAGCAGCCCATTTAACCGGGACAGGGGGCCGTGGTCCAACTTCGAGCAGTACTTC.

This clonotype was detected many times. The V gene is TRBV13, the J gene TRBJ1-1; weak D call: TRBD1 (6 bases). The CDR3 runs to 15 residues. Germline loops: CDR1 PRHDT, CDR2 FYEKMQ (reference sequence). Trimming stripped 5 bases from V and 0 bases from J, with 13 bases between. CDR3 in DNA: TGTGCCAGCAGCGATGGACAGCTTATGAACACTGAAGCTTTCTTT. Its protein product is CASSDGQLMNTEAFF.

The genes are TRBV7-2 and TRBJ2-5; D not certain. The CDR3 runs to 14 residues. Trimming left V 1 base short and J 1 base short, with 7 bases between. Germline lookup yields CDR1 SGHTA and CDR2 FQGNSA. This chain's CDR3 is CASSLGPPQETQYF. As DNA, the CDR3 is TGTGCCAGCAGCTTAGGGCCTCCCCAAGAGACCCAGTACTTC.

The table lists this clonotype with many counts. The V call is TRBV20-1, the J call TRBJ1-1, with D uncertain. Germline-derived CDR1 and CDR2 are DFQATT and SNEGSKA (reference sequence). Trimming cost V 0 bases and J 0 bases, with 14 bases left between them. The CDR3 is 16 amino acids. CDR3 sequence reads: CSARDRITGMNTEAFF. CDR3 bases: TGCAGTGCTAGAGATCGAATCACCGGTATGAACACTGAAGCTTTCTTT.